This passage covers 24 T cell receptor beta chains from one sample sequenced in a study of blood T cell repertoires in COVID-19 (dated by TCRdb to about 2020). The library was obtained by the immunoSEQ multiplex PCR assay. TCRdb holds this immuneACCESS table with in-frame rearrangements only. Some clones are missing; in checked studies, unresolved V genes explain under half, and the rest has no known cause. The sample table contains 130,000 to 150,000 clones; only one count was recorded for 84% of them. 5.5% to 8% of the sample rests with the top ten. The sample was peripheral blood. Source of these receptors: a human donor in a cohort sampled during active COVID-19.

This clone was counted once. The chain is built from TRBV2 and TRBJ1-2, with D uncertain. Trimming pared 10 bases from V and 0 bases from J, leaving 9 bases between. The V gene's germline CDR1 is SNHLY and CDR2 FYNNEI. The CDR3 is 12 residues long. The CDR3 sequence: CAILAANYGYTF. CDR3 nucleotides: TGTGCCATCTTGGCAGCTAACTATGGCTACACCTTC.

The J gene is TRBJ1-2, the V gene TRBV6-5; a possible D gene is TRBD1 (6 bases). Deletions cut 0 bases from V and 4 bases from J, with 9 bases between. Germline assignment: CDR1 MNHEY and CDR2 SVGAGI. The CDR3 length is 14 residues. The CDR3 DNA is TGTGCCAGCAGTTACTCGACAGGACCCTATGGCTACACCTTC. It specifies CASSYSTGPYGYTF.

CDR3 sequence: CASSPRLAGGSYNEQFF. The DNA of the CDR3 is TGTGCCAGCAGCCCCCGACTAGCGGGGGGCTCCTACAATGAGCAGTTCTTC. The genes are TRBV11-2 and TRBJ2-1; 13 bases are a match to TRBD2. The CDR3 spans 17 residues. Per the germline V gene, CDR1 is SGHAT and CDR2 is FQNNGV. The ends lost 5 bases at V and 0 bases at J; junction bases unmatched: 4.

This chain links TRBV25-1 with TRBJ1-1, with no clear D. Per germline, CDR1 MGHDK and CDR2 SYGVNS. The CDR3 runs 14 residues. The germline V and J ends were trimmed by 4 bases and 1 base, with 10 bases remaining between them. CDR3 nucleotide sequence: TGTGCCAGCAGTGGACGCGGCCCGAACACTGAAGCTTTCTTT. Translated, it gives CASSGRGPNTEAFF.

This sequence joins TRBV10-3 and TRBJ1-4; 8 positions match TRBD1. The germline gives CDR1 ENHRY, CDR2 SYGVKD. J was trimmed by 0 bases and V by 4 bases; bases with no gene match: 4. The CDR3 runs 16 residues. CDR3 coding DNA: TGTGCCATCAGTGTCACAGGGGGAGCAACTAATGAAAAACTGTTTTTT. Protein product: CAISVTGGATNEKLFF.

The chain uses TRBV6-6 and TRBJ2-7; D is perhaps TRBD1 or TRBD2 (5 bases each). With 5 bases removed from V and 6 bases from J, the gap between germline ends came to 14 bases. Germline V lookup: CDR1 MNHNY, CDR2 SVGAGI (reference sequence). The CDR3 length is 13 residues. CDR3 DNA: TGTGCCAGCAGTCGGGACCGGGATTTCGAGCAGTACTTC. It yields the protein CASSRDRDFEQYF.

This clone is a singleton in its sample. The V call is TRBV1, the J call TRBJ2-7; the table's D call TRBD2 went unverified against the DNA. TRBV1 is flagged as a pseudogene. The CDR3 has 15 residues. CDR3 DNA: TGCACCAGCAGCCGTAGCGGGGGGCACTACTACGAGCAGTACTTC. This gives the protein CTSSRSGGHYYEQYF.

The chain couples TRBV11-2 to TRBJ1-2; D is ambiguous. The CDR3 has 13 amino acids. V lost 1 base and J 4 bases, leaving 7 bases between the germline ends. The germline V gene has CDR1 SGHAT and CDR2 FQNNGV. The CDR3 nucleotides read TGTGCCAGCAGCTTAGCTGAGGGCTATGGCTACACCTTC. Its translation is CASSLAEGYGYTF.

The chain links TRBV15 to TRBJ1-4; a weak D match, TRBD1 (5 bases). V lost 5 bases, J lost 7 bases, and 14 bases lay in between. Germline CDR1 and CDR2: LNHNV and YYDKDF (reference sequence). The CDR3 contains 14 residues. Written as DNA, the CDR3 is TGTGCCACCAGCCGGAGACAGTCCATTGAAAAACTGTTTTTT. Its translation is CATSRRQSIEKLFF.

This clone has at least ten counts. This chain links TRBV12-3 or TRBV12-4 with TRBJ1-2; no definite D call. With 10 bases removed from V and 3 bases from J, the gap between germline ends came to 9 bases. The CDR3 extends over 11 amino acids. CDR3 residues: CATVIDYGYTF. CDR3 sequence (DNA): TGTGCCACCGTCATAGACTATGGCTACACCTTC.

The CDR3 region has the DNA TGTGCCAGCAGCCGTCTGGGCGGGGAATACGAGCAGTACTTC. This sequence encodes CASSRLGGEYEQYF. The chain carries TRBV11-3 and TRBJ2-7; weak D call: TRBD2 (6 bases). The CDR3 consists of 14 residues. V was cut by 5 bases and J by 4 bases, with 15 bases left in between. Germline CDR1 and CDR2: SGHNT and YENEEA.

J is TRBJ2-2 and V is TRBV12-5; 7 bases match TRBD2. This CDR3 spans 15 amino acids. Germline V CDR1 and CDR2: LGHNT, FRNRAP. The ends lost 2 bases at V and 5 bases at J; junction bases unmatched: 5. CDR3 sequence (DNA): TGTGCTAGTGGTTTGTCAGGCGGGGGTACCGGGGAGCTGTTTTTT. Translated, it gives CASGLSGGGTGELFF.

The genes are TRBV2 and TRBJ2-7; 9 nucleotides line up with TRBD1. V lost 7 bases and J lost 3; bases outside the gene matches: 10. Germline lookup yields CDR1 SNHLY and CDR2 FYNNEI. The CDR3 length is 15 residues. CDR3 DNA sequence: TGTGCCAGCAAATCGGGACAGGGACGAATCTACGAGCAGTACTTC. Amino acids: CASKSGQGRIYEQYF. Using reference TRBV2 and TRBJ2-7 for the parts outside the CDR3, the full variable domain is EPEVTQTPSHQVTQMGQEVILRCVPISNHLYFYWYRQILGQKVEFLVSFYNNEISEKSEIFDDQFSVERPDGSNFTLKIRSTKLEDSAMYFCASKSGQGRIYEQYFGPGTRLTVT.

The chain links TRBV10-3 to TRBJ1-2, with D maybe TRBD1 (6 bases). CDR3 length: 15 residues. V was cut by 4 bases and J by 6 bases, with 18 bases left in between. In germline, CDR1 is ENHRY, CDR2 SYGVKD. The CDR3 coding sequence is TGTGCCATCAGTGTTCAGGGGCCGCGGGTTCATGGCTACACCTTC. Amino acids: CAISVQGPRVHGYTF.

The rearrangement joins TRBV5-5 to TRBJ1-2, with TRBD1 identical over 8 bases. Germline V gene sequence: CDR1 SGHKS, CDR2 YYEKEE (reference sequence). J was trimmed by 3 bases and V by 4 bases; bases with no gene match: 5. CDR3 size: 14 residues. The CDR3 loop is CASSPNRGDYGYTF. CDR3 nucleotide sequence: TGTGCCAGCAGCCCCAACAGGGGGGACTATGGCTACACCTTC.

V is TRBV19 and J is TRBJ2-6, with D perhaps TRBD2 (6 bases). The CDR3 consists of 18 residues. Germline loops: CDR1 LNHDA, CDR2 SQIVND (reference sequence). Trimming shortened V by 3 bases and J by 0 bases, and 15 bases separated the two germline ends. The CDR3 nucleotides are TGTGCCAGTAGTATGGGCCGGAGGCGGGGCTCTGGGGCCAACGTCCTGACTTTC. It codes for CASSMGRRRGSGANVLTF. Variable domain in full (rest from reference TRBV19 and TRBJ2-6): DGGITQSPKYLFRKEGQNVTLSCEQNLNHDAMYWYRQDPGQGLRLIYYSQIVNDFQKGDIAEGYSVSREKKESFPLTVTSAQKNPTAFYLCASSMGRRRGSGANVLTFGAGSRLTVL.

This clone was detected once. CDR3 sequence reads: CASSSRVGNEQFF. Written as DNA, the CDR3 is TGTGCCAGCAGTTCCAGGGTCGGCAATGAGCAGTTCTTC. The chain is built from TRBV12-3 or TRBV12-4 and TRBJ2-1; D is possibly TRBD1 (5 bases). Trimming removed 4 bases from V and 6 bases from J, with 10 bases in between. The CDR3 runs to 13 residues.

This clone was counted between two and nine times. The chain joins TRBV6-5 to TRBJ1-1; D is unresolved. Per germline, CDR1 MNHEY and CDR2 SVGAGI. The CDR3 is 14 residues long. V was clipped by 6 bases and J by 1 base, with 12 bases between them. The CDR3 DNA reads as TGTGCCAGCAGGCCCGGGAGCAGGAACACTGAAGCTTTCTTT. Translated, it gives CASRPGSRNTEAFF.

J is TRBJ2-4 and V is TRBV28; a possible D gene is TRBD2 (7 bases). The CDR3 contains 14 residues. V lost 6 bases and J 2 bases, leaving 11 bases between the germline ends. Germline V gene sequence: CDR1 MDHEN, CDR2 SYDVKM. CDR3 sequence (DNA): TGTGCCAGCAGCCTGGGGGGGCCCAAAAACATTCAGTACTTC. Translated: CASSLGGPKNIQYF.

The chain combines TRBV10-3 with TRBJ2-3; a possible D gene is TRBD2 (5 bases). The germline V gene encodes CDR1 ENHRY and CDR2 SYGVKD. CDR3 length equals 16 residues. The V and J ends lost 3 bases and 0 bases respectively, with 13 bases between them. CDR3 loop: CAISEGAGSSTDTQYF. In DNA form, the CDR3 reads TGTGCCATCAGTGAAGGTGCGGGTTCTAGCACAGATACGCAGTATTTT.

CDR3 nucleotides: TGCGCCAGCAGCTATAGCGGGACGGCCGAGACCCAGTACTTC. It codes for CASSYSGTAETQYF. The genes are TRBV5-1 and TRBJ2-5, with 8 bases aligning to TRBD2. J gave up 5 bases and V 3 bases, and 6 bases lay outside the gene matches. This CDR3 contains 14 residues. Germline loops: CDR1 SGHRS, CDR2 YFSETQ.

V and J are TRBV9 and TRBJ2-1; a possible D gene is TRBD2 (6 bases). The germline V gene encodes CDR1 SGDLS and CDR2 YYNGEE. The V gene lost 2 bases and the J gene lost 4 bases, with 13 bases spanning the gap. CDR3 size: 15 residues. CDR3 coding DNA: TGTGCCAGCAGCGTTGCGGCTCGGGGGTACAATGAGCAGTTCTTC. This sequence encodes CASSVAARGYNEQFF.

The rearrangement links TRBV6-2 or TRBV6-3 to TRBJ2-7, with TRBD1 identical over 7 bases. The germline V gene encodes CDR1 MNHEY and CDR2 SVGEGT. V lost 5 bases, J lost 0 bases, and 4 bases stayed unmatched. This CDR3 is built from 14 residues. CDR3 in amino acids: CASSGQVSSYEQYF. CDR3 nucleotides: TGTGCCAGCAGTGGACAGGTCAGCTCCTACGAGCAGTACTTC.

This chain uses TRBV3-1 (or the pseudogene TRBV3-2) with TRBJ1-2; D possibly corresponds to TRBD1 (6 bases). With 3 bases removed from V and 2 bases from J, the gap between germline ends came to 7 bases. This CDR3 has 13 amino acids. CDR1 is LGHDT and CDR2 is YNNKEL in the germline V gene (reference sequence). CDR3: CASSQGANYGYTF. In DNA form, the CDR3 reads TGTGCCAGCAGCCAGGGGGCCAACTATGGCTACACCTTC.